The 30 T cell receptor beta chains given below trace back to one sample, sequenced in a study of tumor-infiltrating lymphocytes in primary liver carcinoma. The roughly 18-32 mg bulk tissue piece was not sorted before simultaneous RNA and DNA extraction. Total RNA amounting to around 540 ng was the source from which TCR beta cDNA was made with a constant-region primer. Investigators got TCR beta libraries out of three nested multiplex PCR rounds, done with slightly modified ARM-PCR. Researchers ran the first two PCR rounds for approximately 10 cycles each with TRBV1-TRBV30 forward primers and a C-beta reverse primer. TCRdb recomputed calls from the multiplex PCR reads with MiXCR, one row per CDR3 protein. The table records about 99,000 distinct CDR3 sequences, around two thirds of them present only once. Sequenced: liver tumor tissue from sampling region 5. The subset denotes: tumor region T5, tumor centre. These TCRs come from a woman aged 55-75 years with primary liver carcinoma and hepatitis B virus infection.

About this clonotype itself: At one of its ends the junction is not consistent with the germline gene, which may arise from a read error. CDR3: CASSSTGISGNTRELFF. The CDR3 DNA reads TGTGCCAGCAGCAGTACGGGGATTAGCGGGAACACCAGGGAGCTGTTTTTT. The rearrangement uses TRBV28 and TRBJ2-2; 8 bases agree with TRBD2. The CDR3 is 17 amino acids. Germline V gives CDR1 MDHEN, CDR2 SYDVKM.

Of note for this clonotype: One end of the junction fails to match germline, which may point to a read error. Written as DNA, the CDR3 is TGTGCCTGCAGTGAAGCGGTGGGCACTGAAACTTTCTTT. Its translation: CACSEAVGTETFF. The V and J genes are TRBV6-1 and TRBJ1-1; no firm D call. The CDR3 runs to 13 residues. Germline values: CDR1 MNHNS, CDR2 SASEGT.

With regard to this clonotype: Its ends do not fully match the called genes, so a read error is possible. The gene calls are TRBV11-2 and TRBJ2-2; D may be TRBD2 (5 bases). The CDR3 spans 14 residues. The germline V gene encodes CDR1 SGHAT and CDR2 FQNNGV. CDR3 residues: CASSLHTNTGELFF. CDR3 sequence (DNA): TGTGCCAGCAGCTTACACACGAACACCGGGGAGCTCTTTTTT.

The J gene is TRBJ2-7, the V gene TRBV10-3; D not certain. The CDR3 has 12 residues. Germline values: CDR1 ENHRY, CDR2 SYGVKD. The CDR3 DNA reads TGTTCCACCCGACTGGACTCCTACGAGCAGTACTTC. Translating gives CSTRLDSYEQYF.

Comment on this clonotype: No conserved phenylalanine or tryptophan ends this CDR3, so it is likely a read error. The chain carries TRBV6-6 and TRBJ1-2; TRBD1 is a possible D gene (6 bases). The CDR3 runs to 16 residues. V was clipped by 0 bases and J by 3 bases, with 14 bases between them. The germline V gene encodes CDR1 MNHNY and CDR2 SVGAGI (reference sequence). Here the CDR3 reads CASSYSRGSSDYGYTI. CDR3 sequence (DNA): TGTGCCAGCAGTTACTCGAGGGGGTCTTCGGACTATGGCTACACCATC.

The chain joins TRBV2 to TRBJ2-7; a possible D gene is TRBD1 (5 bases). CDR3 length: 13 amino acids. V dropped 10 bases and J dropped 3 bases, with 16 bases sitting between them. Germline lookup yields CDR1 SNHLY and CDR2 FYNNEI. CDR3 protein: CANGVTGYYEQYF. The DNA for the CDR3 is TGTGCCAACGGTGTCACAGGCTACTACGAGCAGTACTTC.

Concerning this clonotype: Mismatch with germline at one junction end may stem from a read error. The chain is built from TRBV27 and TRBJ2-5; 9 bases fit TRBD1. The V gene's germline CDR1 is MNHEY and CDR2 SMNVEV (reference sequence). The CDR3 spans 16 residues. The CDR3 region is CASRGDTGTGFETEYF. The CDR3 nucleotides are TGTGCCAGCAGGGGAGACACCGGGACAGGGTTTGAGACCGAGTACTTC.

The chain joins TRBV29-1 to TRBJ2-1; D gene uncertain. The V gene's germline CDR1 is SQVTM and CDR2 ANQGSEA. The CDR3 covers 14 residues. With 5 bases removed from V and 3 bases from J, the gap between germline ends came to 14 bases. CDR3 bases: TGCAGCGTTCATCAGACCGGGTACTACAATGAGCAGTTCTTC. This translates into CSVHQTGYYNEQFF.

This clonotype was found many times. The chain carries TRBV10-3 and TRBJ1-2, with D uncertain. V lost 2 bases to trimming and J lost 3 bases, with 10 bases between them. The CDR3 is 14 residues long. The germline V gene has CDR1 ENHRY and CDR2 SYGVKD. The CDR3 bases are TGTGCCATCAGTGAGGCAGGCGAAGACTATGGCTACACCTTC. Translating it yields CAISEAGEDYGYTF.

Details on this clonotype: A junction boundary mismatches the germline segment, possibly from a read error. This sequence joins TRBV11-2 and TRBJ2-1; no reliable D call. The last part of the DNA fits TRBJ2-7 better; the J call may be wrong. Germline V CDR1 and CDR2: SGHAT, FQNNGV. The CDR3 totals 12 residues. In nucleotides, the CDR3 is TGCGCCAGCAGCTTCACAGACAATGAGCAGTACTTC. It is translated as CASSFTDNEQYF.

The chain employs TRBV7-3 and TRBJ2-7, with 7 bases that match TRBD2. Trimming removed 6 bases from V and 1 base from J; junction bases left unmatched: 6. Germline V gene data show CDR1 as SGHTA and CDR2 as FQGTGA. The length of the CDR3 is 14 residues. CDR3 loop: CASRSSGGSYEQYF. The CDR3 region has the DNA TGTGCCAGCAGGTCTAGCGGCGGATCCTACGAGCAGTACTTC. Full variable domain (remainder filled in from reference TRBV7-3 and TRBJ2-7): GAGVSQTPSNKVTEKGKYVELRCDPISGHTALYWYRQSLGQGPEFLIYFQGTGAADDSGLPNDRFFAVRPEGSVSTLKIQRTERGDSAVYLCASRSSGGSYEQYFGPGTRLTVT.

Points on this clonotype: This CDR3 is missing its conserved last phenylalanine or tryptophan, likely due to a read error. The chain joins TRBV29-1 to TRBJ2-3, with 9 bases lining up with TRBD1. The CDR3 is made up of 13 amino acids. Germline V gene lookup returns CDR1 SQVTM and CDR2 ANQGSEA. The CDR3 reads CSVAGTGLDTQYS. CDR3 nucleotide sequence: TGCAGTGTTGCCGGGACAGGGTTGGATACGCAGTATTCT.

The genes are TRBV7-3 and TRBJ2-1; D call uncertain. Germline CDR1 and CDR2: SGHTA and FQGTGA. V lost 3 bases and J lost 9, with 12 bases in between. The CDR3 length is 13 residues. CDR3 loop: CASSFGPGGEQFF. In nucleotides, the CDR3 is TGTGCCAGCAGCTTCGGTCCTGGCGGTGAGCAGTTCTTC.

This clonotype has only one observation. The chain's CDR3 is CAWSVEGTTSEPQHF. In nucleotides, the CDR3 is TGTGCCTGGAGTGTAGAGGGGACTACTAGTGAGCCCCAGCATTTT. The genes are TRBV30 and TRBJ1-5, with D perhaps matching TRBD1 (5 bases). Trimming shortened V by 0 bases and J by 8 bases, and 17 bases separated the two germline ends. The CDR3 length is 15 residues. The germline V gene encodes CDR1 GTSNPN and CDR2 SVGIG (reference sequence).

Details on this clonotype: Germline is not matched at one junction end, which may reflect a read error. This rearrangement joins TRBV11-2 to TRBJ2-5, with D possibly matching TRBD1 (5 bases). CDR3 length: 15 amino acids. CDR1 is SGHAT and CDR2 is FQNNGV in the germline V gene. This chain's CDR3 is CVSSLDQGSQETQYF. The CDR3 region has the DNA TGTGTCAGCAGCTTAGATCAGGGATCCCAAGAGACCCAGTACTTC.

This chain links TRBV4-2 with TRBJ2-6; D ambiguous. Trimming stripped 0 bases from V and 0 bases from J, with 18 bases between. The V gene's germline CDR1 is LGHNA and CDR2 YNFKEQ. CDR3 length: 20 residues. CDR3 DNA: TGTGCCAGCAGCCAAGATCGTAACAGACTGTCTTTCTCTGGGGCCAACGTCCTGACTTTC. Translating gives CASSQDRNRLSFSGANVLTF.

As to this clonotype: This CDR3 fails to terminate in the conserved phenylalanine or tryptophan, so it likely reflects a read error. V and J are TRBV29-1 and TRBJ1-1; D gene unclear. The germline CDR1 and CDR2 sequences are SQVTM and ANQGSEA. This CDR3 spans 11 amino acids. V gave up 6 bases and J gave up 9 bases, with 14 bases separating them. This chain's CDR3 is CSVSRGVKAFS. In DNA, the CDR3 is TGCAGCGTATCACGAGGAGTCAAAGCTTTCTCT.

Only a few counts were recorded for this clonotype. A much larger clonotype is one base distant, so this may be a read error. The V gene is TRBV29-1, the J gene TRBJ2-5; D is unclear. Germline-derived CDR1 and CDR2 are SQVTM and ANQGSEA. V was shortened by 6 bases and J by 5 bases, with 16 bases between the two germline ends. This CDR3 spans 13 amino acids. CDR3 residues: CSVTLVRVETQYF. In DNA form, the CDR3 reads TGCAGCGTCACCCTCGTCCGGGTGGAGACCCAGTACTTC. The variable domain in full, completed from reference TRBV29-1 and TRBJ2-5, reads SAVISQKPSRDICQRGTSLTIQCQVDSQVTMMFWYRQQPGQSLTLIATANQGSEATYESGFVIDKFPISRPNLTFSTLTVSNMSPEDSSIYLCSVTLVRVETQYFGPGTRLLVL.

A note on this clonotype: Compared with germline, one end of the junction differs, possibly owing to a read error. The chain carries TRBV28 and TRBJ2-1; weak D call: TRBD2 (5 bases). There are 13 residues in the CDR3. The V gene's germline CDR1 is MDHEN and CDR2 SYDVKM. The CDR3 coding sequence is TGTACCAGCAGTTTGGACTCCCGCAATGAGCAGTTCTTC. Translation gives CTSSLDSRNEQFF.

This clonotype occurred once. The chain couples TRBV29-1 to TRBJ1-2; D possibly corresponds to TRBD1 (5 bases). The CDR3 is 13 amino acids. The germline V gene encodes CDR1 SQVTM and CDR2 ANQGSEA. Trimming left V 6 bases short and J 9 bases short, with 20 bases between. CDR3 sequence: CSVDEGRAACYTF. The CDR3 DNA is TGCAGCGTGGACGAAGGCAGGGCTGCTTGCTACACCTTC.

Turning to this clonotype: This clone may be a read error of a much larger clone one base away. The CDR3 region has the DNA TGTGCCAGCAGCCCGCTGGTAGGGGGGACAGGCGGCACTGAAGCTTTCTTT. Its protein product is CASSPLVGGTGGTEAFF. The chain joins TRBV5-4 to TRBJ1-1, with 8 bases identical to TRBD1. After removal of 4 bases from V and 4 bases from J, the junction contained 15 bases not matched to a gene. Germline V gene lookup returns CDR1 SGHNT and CDR2 YYREEE (reference sequence). The CDR3 runs 17 residues. Variable domain in full (rest from reference TRBV5-4 and TRBJ1-1): ETGVTQSPTHLIKTRGQQVTLRCSSQSGHNTVSWYQQALGQGPQFIFQYYREEENGRGNFPPRFSGLQFPNYSSELNVNALELDDSALYLCASSPLVGGTGGTEAFFGQGTRLTVV.

The chain combines TRBV28 with TRBJ2-7, with TRBD2 identical over 12 bases. The trim removed 4 bases at V and 7 bases at J, leaving 17 bases unmatched. This CDR3 has 18 amino acids. The germline V gene has CDR1 MDHEN and CDR2 SYDVKM. CDR3 sequence (DNA): TGTGCCAGCAGTTCTAGCGGGAGGGCCGGGCTTTCGAACAATGAGCAGTACTTC. Its protein is CASSSSGRAGLSNNEQYF.

With respect to this clonotype: Given a much more abundant clone one base away, this may be a read error. The CDR3 does not end in the conserved phenylalanine or tryptophan, so this is likely a read error. The gene calls are TRBV2 and TRBJ1-5, with D possibly being TRBD1 (5 bases). This CDR3 spans 14 amino acids. Trimming removed 4 bases from V and 1 base from J, with 8 bases in between. Germline V gives CDR1 SNHLY, CDR2 FYNNEI. The chain's CDR3 is CASSGGSSNQPQHS. As DNA, the CDR3 is TGTGCCAGCAGTGGGGGCTCGAGCAATCAGCCCCAGCATTCT.

As concerns this clonotype: The junction shows a germline mismatch at one end, possibly a read error. The chain couples TRBV29-1 to TRBJ2-7; 9 bases line up with TRBD2. The CDR3 has 14 residues. Per the germline V gene, CDR1 is SQVTM and CDR2 is ANQGSEA. The CDR3 nucleotides read TGCAGCGTTAGGGGACTAGCAGCCCCCTACGAACAGTACTTC. This codes for CSVRGLAAPYEQYF.

The V gene is TRBV11-3, the J gene TRBJ2-3; D remains unclear. Between the trimmed V and J ends, which lost 7 bases and 15 bases, there was a span of 17 bases. Germline loops: CDR1 SGHNT, CDR2 YENEEA. The CDR3 has 11 residues. The CDR3 bases are TGTGCCAGCATATACACAGATACACACTATTTT. This encodes CASIYTDTHYF. The variable domain in full, with the rest retrieved from reference TRBV11-3 and TRBJ2-3, is EAGVVQSPRYKIIEKKQPVAFWCNPISGHNTLYWYLQNLGQGPELLIRYENEEAVDDSQLPKDRFSAERLKGVDSTLKIQPAELGDSAVYLCASIYTDTHYFGPGTRLTVL.

A note on this clonotype: A much larger clone is a single base away; this may be a read error. The chain combines TRBV14 with TRBJ2-1; D is uncertain. Germline assignment: CDR1 SGHDN and CDR2 FVKESK. The CDR3 is 15 residues long. CDR3 in amino acids: CASCQGLGYYNEQFF. The CDR3 DNA reads TGTGCCAGCTGCCAAGGGCTGGGCTACTACAATGAGCAGTTCTTC.

This clonotype was seen just once. The chain combines TRBV7-9 with TRBJ2-7, with D perhaps being TRBD1 or TRBD2 (5 bases each). Germline V gene lookup returns CDR1 SEHNR and CDR2 FQNEAQ (reference sequence). Trimming removed 4 bases at V and 2 bases at J, with 12 bases between. This CDR3 contains 14 residues. The CDR3 loop reads CASSSREGTYEQYF. CDR3 nucleotide sequence: TGTGCCAGCAGCTCGAGAGAGGGGACCTACGAGCAGTACTTC.

This clonotype appeared many times. The J gene is TRBJ2-7, the V gene TRBV5-4, with a tentative D call TRBD2 (6 bases). Germline CDR1 is SGHNT and CDR2 is YYREEE (reference sequence). The CDR3 runs to 15 residues. The V gene lost 0 bases and the J gene lost 2 bases, with 12 bases spanning the gap. This chain's CDR3 is CASSLVGGRAYEQYF. CDR3 DNA sequence: TGTGCCAGCAGCTTGGTGGGAGGACGTGCCTACGAGCAGTACTTC.

As to this clonotype: A read error may explain this, as a much larger clone is one base away. The chain is built from TRBV13 and TRBJ2-1, with D maybe TRBD2 (5 bases). V lost 5 bases to trimming and J lost 9 bases, with 11 bases between them. This CDR3 is built from 12 residues. Germline CDR1 is PRHDT and CDR2 is FYEKMQ (reference sequence). As DNA, the CDR3 is TGTGCCAGCAGCAAGACTATGAGTGAGCAGTTCTTC. The encoded protein is CASSKTMSEQFF.

Comment on this clonotype: A single base separates this from a much larger clone, so it may be a read error. The chain has TRBV28 and TRBJ2-2, with D uncertain. This CDR3 spans 13 amino acids. V lost 3 bases, J lost 4 bases, and 6 bases lay in between. The V gene's germline CDR1 is MDHEN and CDR2 SYDVKM. CDR3 protein: CASSLTATGELFF. The CDR3 DNA is TGTGCCAGCAGTTTGACGGCCACCGGGGAGCTGTTTTTT.